This entry concerns a single T cell receptor beta chain. The record originates from a study of blood T cell repertoires in COVID-19. Study context: Whether acute or convalescent, the COVID-19 samples came from the United States, Italy and Spain. The analysed material was cDNA or gDNA that came from T cells, B-cell-depleted T cells, or PBMCs.

Assay: immunoSEQ multiplex PCR; the TCRdb copy retains only in-frame clones and omits some. The table lists roughly 200,000 clones, 80% to 90% of them singletons, with just over 8.5% in the top ten. Unmatched junction bases numbered 5, after V lost 3 bases and J lost 8 bases. CDR1 and CDR2 (germline): SGDLS, YYNGEE. The length of the CDR3 is 13 residues. The TCR was taken from a man aged 40-55 years with active or convalescent COVID-19. This chain joins TRBV9 and TRBJ1-1, with 9 bases matching TRBD1. Material: peripheral blood. CDR3 nucleotides: TGTGCCAGCAGCGGCGCCGGGACAGGGGAAGCTTTCTTT. Its translation is CASSGAGTGEAFF.